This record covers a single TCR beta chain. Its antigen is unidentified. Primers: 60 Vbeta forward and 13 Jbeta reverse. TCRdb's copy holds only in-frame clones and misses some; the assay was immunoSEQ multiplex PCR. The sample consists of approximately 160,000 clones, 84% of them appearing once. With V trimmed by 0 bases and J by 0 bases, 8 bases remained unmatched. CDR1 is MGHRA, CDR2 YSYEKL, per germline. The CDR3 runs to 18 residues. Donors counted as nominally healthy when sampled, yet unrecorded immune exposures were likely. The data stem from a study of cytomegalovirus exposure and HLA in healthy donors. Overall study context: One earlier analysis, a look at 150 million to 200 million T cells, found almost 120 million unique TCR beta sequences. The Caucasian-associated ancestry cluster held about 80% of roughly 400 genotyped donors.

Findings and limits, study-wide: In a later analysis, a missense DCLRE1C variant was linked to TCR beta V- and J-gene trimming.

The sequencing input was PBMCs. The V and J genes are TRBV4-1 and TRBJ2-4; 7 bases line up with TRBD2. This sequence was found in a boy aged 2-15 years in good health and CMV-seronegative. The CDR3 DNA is TGCGCCAGCAGCCAAGAGGGCGGTAGCGGGTCAGCCAAAAACATTCAGTACTTC. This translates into CASSQEGGSGSAKNIQYF.